The TCR beta chain described here comes from a study of blood T cell repertoires in COVID-19. Original handling: Reference gene primer amplification gave nucleated cell count estimates. Sequencing used immunoSEQ multiplex PCR; TCRdb keeps in-frame clones, though not all of them. The V and J calls and clone size were taken over from that table, and D and trimming were inferred from the DNA. The sample lists over 50,000 clones, 85% occurring once. The ends were cut back, 0 bases at V and 4 bases at J, with 3 bases in the middle. Per germline, CDR1 SGHAT and CDR2 FQNNGV. The CDR3 has 12 amino acids. This TCR derives from a human donor in a cohort sampled during active COVID-19. V is TRBV11-2 and J is TRBJ2-5; no firm D call. Sequenced: peripheral blood. The chain's CDR3 is CASSLDSETQYF. CDR3 coding DNA: TGTGCCAGCAGCTTAGACTCAGAGACCCAGTACTTC.